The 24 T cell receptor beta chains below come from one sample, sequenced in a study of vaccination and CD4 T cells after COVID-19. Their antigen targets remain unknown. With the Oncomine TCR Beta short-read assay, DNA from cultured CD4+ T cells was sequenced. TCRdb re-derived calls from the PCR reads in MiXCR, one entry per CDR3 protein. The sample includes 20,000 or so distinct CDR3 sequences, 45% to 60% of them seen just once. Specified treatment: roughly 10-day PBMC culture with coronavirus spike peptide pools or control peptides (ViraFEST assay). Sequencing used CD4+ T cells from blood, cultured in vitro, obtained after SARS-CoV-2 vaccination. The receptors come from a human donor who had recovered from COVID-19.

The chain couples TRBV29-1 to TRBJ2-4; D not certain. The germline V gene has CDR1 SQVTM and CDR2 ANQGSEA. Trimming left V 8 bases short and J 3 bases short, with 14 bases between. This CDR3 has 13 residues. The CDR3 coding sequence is TGCAGCCGACGGGTACTGGACAAAAACATTCAGTACTTC. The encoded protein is CSRRVLDKNIQYF.

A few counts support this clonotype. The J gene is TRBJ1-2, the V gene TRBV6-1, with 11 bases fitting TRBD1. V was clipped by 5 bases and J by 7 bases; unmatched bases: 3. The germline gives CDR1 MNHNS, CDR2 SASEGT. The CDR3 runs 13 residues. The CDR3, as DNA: TGTGCCAGCAGTCGTGGGACAGGGGGTGGCTACACCTTC. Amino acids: CASSRGTGGGYTF.

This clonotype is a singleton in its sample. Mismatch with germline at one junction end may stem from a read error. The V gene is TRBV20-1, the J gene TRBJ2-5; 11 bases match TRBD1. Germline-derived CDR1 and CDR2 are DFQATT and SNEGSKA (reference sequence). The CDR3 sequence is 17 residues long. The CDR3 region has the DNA TGCATTGCTAAAAGGACAGGGGGCGGTCCCCGTCAAGAGACCCAGTACTTC. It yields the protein CIAKRTGGGPRQETQYF.

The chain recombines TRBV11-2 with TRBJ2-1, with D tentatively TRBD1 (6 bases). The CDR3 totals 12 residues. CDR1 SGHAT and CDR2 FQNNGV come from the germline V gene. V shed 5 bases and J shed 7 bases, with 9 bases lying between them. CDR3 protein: CASSPQGNEQFF. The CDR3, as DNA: TGTGCCAGCAGCCCGCAGGGGAATGAGCAGTTCTTC.

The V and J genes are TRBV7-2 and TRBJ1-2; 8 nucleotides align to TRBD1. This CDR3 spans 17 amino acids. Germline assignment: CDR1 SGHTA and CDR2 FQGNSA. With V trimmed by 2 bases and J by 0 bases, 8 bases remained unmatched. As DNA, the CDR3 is TGTGCCAGCAGCTTAACAGGGGGAAACCAAGCTAACTATGGCTACACCTTC. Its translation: CASSLTGGNQANYGYTF.

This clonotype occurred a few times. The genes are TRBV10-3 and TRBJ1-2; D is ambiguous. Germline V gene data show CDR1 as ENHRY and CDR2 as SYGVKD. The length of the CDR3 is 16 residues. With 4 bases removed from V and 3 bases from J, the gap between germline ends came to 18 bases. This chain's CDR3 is CAISALRAGRDYGYTF. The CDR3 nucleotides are TGTGCCATCAGTGCCCTACGGGCAGGACGGGACTATGGCTACACCTTC.

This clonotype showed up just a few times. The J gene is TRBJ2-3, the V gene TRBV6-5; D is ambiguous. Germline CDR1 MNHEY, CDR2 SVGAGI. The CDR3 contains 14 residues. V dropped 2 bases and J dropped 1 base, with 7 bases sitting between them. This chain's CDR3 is CASSYRFGTDTQYF. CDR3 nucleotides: TGTGCCAGCAGTTACAGGTTTGGCACAGATACGCAGTATTTT.

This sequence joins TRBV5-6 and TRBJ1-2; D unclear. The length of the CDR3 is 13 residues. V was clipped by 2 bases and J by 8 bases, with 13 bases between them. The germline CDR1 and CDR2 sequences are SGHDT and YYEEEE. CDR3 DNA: TGTGCCAGCAGCTTTAAACCACCGGGCGGCTACACCTTC. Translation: CASSFKPPGGYTF.

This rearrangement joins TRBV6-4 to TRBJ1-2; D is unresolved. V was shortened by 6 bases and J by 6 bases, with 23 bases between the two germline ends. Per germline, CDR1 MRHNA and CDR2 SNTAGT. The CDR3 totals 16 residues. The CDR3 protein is CASRRFGSGGGHGYTF. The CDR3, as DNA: TGTGCCAGCAGACGATTCGGCAGTGGAGGCGGTCATGGCTACACCTTC.

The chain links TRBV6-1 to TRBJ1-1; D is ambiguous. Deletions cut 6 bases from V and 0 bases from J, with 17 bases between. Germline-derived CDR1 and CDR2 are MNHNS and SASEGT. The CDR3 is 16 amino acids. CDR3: CASRPAGINMNTEAFF. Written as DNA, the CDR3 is TGTGCCAGCAGGCCGGCCGGGATCAACATGAACACTGAAGCTTTCTTT.

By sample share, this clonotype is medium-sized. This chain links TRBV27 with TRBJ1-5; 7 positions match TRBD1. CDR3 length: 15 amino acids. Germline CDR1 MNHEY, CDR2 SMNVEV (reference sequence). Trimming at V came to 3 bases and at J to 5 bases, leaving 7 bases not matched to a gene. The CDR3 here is CASSFWGQHHQPQHF. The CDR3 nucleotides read TGTGCCAGCAGTTTTTGGGGACAGCACCATCAGCCCCAGCATTTT.

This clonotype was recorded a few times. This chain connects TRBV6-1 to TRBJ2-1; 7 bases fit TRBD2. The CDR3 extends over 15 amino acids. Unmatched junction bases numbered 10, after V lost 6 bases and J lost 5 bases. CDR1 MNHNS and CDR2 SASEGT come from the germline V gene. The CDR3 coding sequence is TGTGCCAGCAGGGATCCGGGACTATACAACAATGAGCAGTTCTTC. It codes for CASRDPGLYNNEQFF.

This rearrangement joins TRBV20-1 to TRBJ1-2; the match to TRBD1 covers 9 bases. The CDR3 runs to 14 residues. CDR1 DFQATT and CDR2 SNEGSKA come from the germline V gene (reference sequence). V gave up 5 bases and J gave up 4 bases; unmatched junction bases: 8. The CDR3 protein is CSARTGGASYGYTF. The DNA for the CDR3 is TGCAGTGCTCGCACAGGGGGCGCTTCCTATGGCTACACCTTC.

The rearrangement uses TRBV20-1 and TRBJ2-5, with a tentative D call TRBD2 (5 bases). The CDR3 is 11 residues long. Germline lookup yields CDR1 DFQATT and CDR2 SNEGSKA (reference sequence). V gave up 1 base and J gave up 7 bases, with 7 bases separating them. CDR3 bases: TGCAGTGCTAGAGCGGGAATGACCCAGTACTTC. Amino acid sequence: CSARAGMTQYF.

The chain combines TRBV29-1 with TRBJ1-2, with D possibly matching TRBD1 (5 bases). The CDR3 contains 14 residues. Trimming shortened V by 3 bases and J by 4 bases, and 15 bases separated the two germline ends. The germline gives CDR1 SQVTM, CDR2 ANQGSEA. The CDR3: CSVDLGGIGYGYTF. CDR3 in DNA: TGCAGCGTTGACCTCGGGGGTATAGGCTATGGCTACACCTTC.

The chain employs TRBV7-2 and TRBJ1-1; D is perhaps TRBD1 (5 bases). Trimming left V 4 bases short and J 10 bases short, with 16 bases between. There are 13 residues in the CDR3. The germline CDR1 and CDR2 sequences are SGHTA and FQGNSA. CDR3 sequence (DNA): TGTGCCAGCAGCTCCCACCCGGGACTGGGAGCTTTCTTT. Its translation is CASSSHPGLGAFF.

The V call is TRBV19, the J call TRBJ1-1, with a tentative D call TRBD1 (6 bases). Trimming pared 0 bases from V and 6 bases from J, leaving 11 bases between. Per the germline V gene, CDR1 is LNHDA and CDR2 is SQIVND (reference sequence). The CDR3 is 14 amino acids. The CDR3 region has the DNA TGTGCCAGTAGTATAGATTACAGGGTCCCTGAAGCTTTCTTT. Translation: CASSIDYRVPEAFF.

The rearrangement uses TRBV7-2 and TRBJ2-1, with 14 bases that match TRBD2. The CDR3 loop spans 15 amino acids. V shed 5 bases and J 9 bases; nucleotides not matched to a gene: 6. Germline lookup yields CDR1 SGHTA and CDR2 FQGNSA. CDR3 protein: CASSLRLAGGGEQFF. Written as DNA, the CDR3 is TGTGCCAGCAGCCTCCGACTAGCGGGAGGGGGTGAGCAGTTCTTC.

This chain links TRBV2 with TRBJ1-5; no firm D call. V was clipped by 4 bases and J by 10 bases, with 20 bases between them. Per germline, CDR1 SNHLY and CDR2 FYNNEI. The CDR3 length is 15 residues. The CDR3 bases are TGTGCCAGCAGTGCTTCGGACCGAGTAATACTACCCCAGCATTTT. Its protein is CASSASDRVILPQHF.

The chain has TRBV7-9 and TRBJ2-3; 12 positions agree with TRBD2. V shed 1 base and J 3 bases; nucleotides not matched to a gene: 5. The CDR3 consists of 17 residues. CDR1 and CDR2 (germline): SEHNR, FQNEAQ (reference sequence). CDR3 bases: TGTGCCAGCAGCTTAGGGCTAGCGGGGGGGACAACAGATACGCAGTATTTT. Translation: CASSLGLAGGTTDTQYF.

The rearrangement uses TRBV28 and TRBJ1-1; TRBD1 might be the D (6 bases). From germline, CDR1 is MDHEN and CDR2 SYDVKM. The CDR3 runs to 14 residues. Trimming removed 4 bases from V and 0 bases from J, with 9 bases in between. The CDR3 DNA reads TGTGCCAGCAGTTGGGGGGGCCTGAACACTGAAGCTTTCTTT. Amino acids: CASSWGGLNTEAFF.

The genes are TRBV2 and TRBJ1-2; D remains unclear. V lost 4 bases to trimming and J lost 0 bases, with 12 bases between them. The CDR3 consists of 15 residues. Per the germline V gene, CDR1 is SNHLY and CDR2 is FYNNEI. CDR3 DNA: TGTGCCAGCAGTGCAGAAATAGCGACTAACTATGGCTACACCTTC. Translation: CASSAEIATNYGYTF.

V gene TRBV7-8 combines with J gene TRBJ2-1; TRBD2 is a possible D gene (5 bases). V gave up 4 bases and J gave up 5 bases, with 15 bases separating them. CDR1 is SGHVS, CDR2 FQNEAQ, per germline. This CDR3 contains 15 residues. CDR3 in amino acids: CASSSTYRLNNEQFF. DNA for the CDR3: TGTGCCAGCAGCTCGACCTATCGACTAAACAATGAGCAGTTCTTC. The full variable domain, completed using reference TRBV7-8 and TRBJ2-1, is GAGVSQSPRYKVAKRGQDVALRCDPISGHVSLFWYQQALGQGPEFLTYFQNEAQLDKSGLPSDRFFAERPEGSVSTLKIQRTQQEDSAVYLCASSSTYRLNNEQFFGPGTRLTVL.

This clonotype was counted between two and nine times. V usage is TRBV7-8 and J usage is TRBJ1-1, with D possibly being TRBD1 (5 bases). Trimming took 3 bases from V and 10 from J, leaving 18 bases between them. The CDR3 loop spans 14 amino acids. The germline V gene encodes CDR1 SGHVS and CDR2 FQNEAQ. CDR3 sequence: CASSLFSRDGPAFF. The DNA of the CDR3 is TGTGCCAGCAGCTTGTTTTCGAGGGACGGTCCAGCTTTCTTT. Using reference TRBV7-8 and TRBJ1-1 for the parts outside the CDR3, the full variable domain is GAGVSQSPRYKVAKRGQDVALRCDPISGHVSLFWYQQALGQGPEFLTYFQNEAQLDKSGLPSDRFFAERPEGSVSTLKIQRTQQEDSAVYLCASSLFSRDGPAFFGQGTRLTVV.